The present T cell receptor beta chain was sequenced within a study of blood T cell repertoires in COVID-19. Across the study: Researchers got acute and convalescent COVID-19 samples from the United States, Italy and Spain.

The germline V gene has CDR1 MNHEY and CDR2 SVGAGI. Trimming removed 6 bases from V and 0 bases from J; junction bases left unmatched: 4. The CDR3 loop spans 14 amino acids. Here immunoSEQ multiplex PCR was the method, and the copy in TCRdb shows in-frame clones only, minus some. The profile shows about 180,000 clones, 80% to 90% of them singletons. The genes are TRBV6-5 and TRBJ2-5, with 7 bases matching TRBD1. The sequencing input was peripheral blood. The sequence came from a man between 65 and 79 years old with active or convalescent COVID-19. In DNA form, the CDR3 reads TGTGCCAGCAGCCTTACAGGGGACCAAGAGACCCAGTACTTC. Translation: CASSLTGDQETQYF.